This T cell receptor beta chain was retrieved from a study of T cell responses to AZD1222 COVID-19 vaccine. General study findings and limits: Clonal diversity was possibly underestimated, and white British individuals and females predominated among donors. Baseline antibody screening turned up just a handful of seropositive AZD1222 recipients.

V shed 1 base and J shed 6 bases, with 4 bases lying between them. CDR1 KGHSH and CDR2 LQKENI come from the germline V gene. The CDR3 extends over 12 amino acids. It was second doses at about 4 or about 12 weeks that were pooled. Data came from immunoSEQ multiplex PCR; TCRdb stores just in-frame clones and leaves some out. The sample includes 85,000 to 100,000 clones, about 89% of them seen just once. Details on this clone: The antigen remains undetermined.

The receptor was derived from an adult who received the AZD1222 COVID-19 vaccine. The rearrangement uses TRBV18 and TRBJ1-3, with D uncertain. Sequencing used peripheral blood, obtained 28 days after the second AZD1222 dose. The CDR3 loop is CASSPLVNTIYF. The CDR3 nucleotides are TGTGCCAGCTCACCACTTGTAAACACCATATATTTT. The complete variable domain, with remaining parts taken from reference TRBV18 and TRBJ1-3, reads NAGVMQNPRHLVRRRGQEARLRCSPMKGHSHVYWYRQLPEEGLKFMVYLQKENIIDESGMPKERFSAEFPKEGPSILRIQQVVRGDSAAYFCASSPLVNTIYFGEGSWLTVV.